This record covers a single T cell receptor (beta chain). The sample comes from a study of blood T cell repertoires in COVID-19. Study-wide background: Both acute and convalescent COVID-19 samples were obtained from the United States, Italy and Spain. Nucleic acid was either cDNA or gDNA, and it came from T cells, B-cell-depleted T cells, or PBMCs.

Per the authors' pipeline: The authors estimated nucleated cell counts from reference gene primer amplification. TCRdb keeps only in-frame clones here, not all; method: immunoSEQ multiplex PCR. That table supplies the V and J calls and clone size; D and trimming were determined from the DNA. The sample yields fewer than 150,000 clones, around 87% seen once. Germline V gene lookup returns CDR1 SGDLS and CDR2 YYNGEE. J gave up 8 bases and V 3 bases, and 11 bases lay outside the gene matches. The CDR3 runs 16 residues. The TCR originated in a woman aged 50 to 60 who had recovered from COVID-19. V and J are TRBV9 and TRBJ2-1, with 10 bases matching TRBD2. The sample was peripheral blood. The CDR3 loop reads CASSALAGNMGDEQFF. In nucleotides, the CDR3 is TGTGCCAGCAGCGCACTAGCGGGAAACATGGGGGATGAGCAGTTCTTC.